Presented here are 4 T cell receptor beta chains from one specimen sequenced in a study of T-cell memory formation after mild COVID-19 (dated by TCRdb to the early 2020s). Library prep was done by 5' RACE. Sequenced on an Illumina NovaSeq 6000. TCRdb ran its own pipeline on the public reads, namely fastp trimming at Q25 and MiXCR clone calling, and kept in-frame beta chains. A single entry per CDR3 protein holds the most common genes and DNA from its merged rows. This sample comprises 250,000 to 300,000 distinct CDR3 sequences, 8.2% of them detected only once. The top ten constitute about 22% of the sample. The sequenced material came from PBMCs or a T cell subset sorted from them (not recorded which). The receptors come from a young man who had mild COVID-19 (a few samples of this study predate the infection). The sample titles of this study are shuffled in the database, so cell type and time point are left out; the donor was told from shared clones.

This clonotype was observed many times. The chain uses TRBV20-1 and TRBJ1-6; no clear D gene. The V gene lost 0 bases and the J gene lost 0 bases, with 9 bases spanning the gap. The CDR3 is made up of 16 amino acids. CDR1 DFQATT and CDR2 SNEGSKA come from the germline V gene (reference sequence). In nucleotides, the CDR3 is TGCAGTGCTAGAGATCGAGGGAGCTCCTATAATTCACCCCTCCACTTT. This gives the protein CSARDRGSSYNSPLHF.

The J gene is TRBJ1-2, the V gene TRBV20-1, with TRBD1 matching 8 bases. The germline CDR1 and CDR2 sequences are DFQATT and SNEGSKA (reference sequence). With 6 bases clipped from V and 4 bases from J, the junction kept 7 bases outside the gene matches. The CDR3 runs to 13 residues. This CDR3 reads CSALNRGGYGYTF. CDR3 nucleotide sequence: TGCAGTGCCCTCAACAGGGGGGGCTATGGCTACACCTTC.

This clonotype was recorded a few times. The chain uses TRBV19 and TRBJ2-7; D is possibly TRBD1 (7 bases). V lost 7 bases, J lost 4 bases, and 17 bases lay in between. Germline CDR1 LNHDA, CDR2 SQIVND (reference sequence). The CDR3 extends over 14 amino acids. The DNA of the CDR3 is TGTGCCAGTAACGCGCAGGGGGACTCTTACGAGCAGTACTTC. This translates into CASNAQGDSYEQYF.

This clonotype occurred a few times. The rearrangement joins TRBV15 to TRBJ1-6; TRBD1 is a possible D gene (5 bases). The germline V gene encodes CDR1 LNHNV and CDR2 YYDKDF (reference sequence). There are 14 residues in the CDR3. Deletions cut 6 bases from V and 9 bases from J, with 15 bases between. Written as DNA, the CDR3 is TGTGCCACCAGTCCCGGGACCTTGGGTTCACCCCTCCACTTT. Amino acid sequence: CATSPGTLGSPLHF.